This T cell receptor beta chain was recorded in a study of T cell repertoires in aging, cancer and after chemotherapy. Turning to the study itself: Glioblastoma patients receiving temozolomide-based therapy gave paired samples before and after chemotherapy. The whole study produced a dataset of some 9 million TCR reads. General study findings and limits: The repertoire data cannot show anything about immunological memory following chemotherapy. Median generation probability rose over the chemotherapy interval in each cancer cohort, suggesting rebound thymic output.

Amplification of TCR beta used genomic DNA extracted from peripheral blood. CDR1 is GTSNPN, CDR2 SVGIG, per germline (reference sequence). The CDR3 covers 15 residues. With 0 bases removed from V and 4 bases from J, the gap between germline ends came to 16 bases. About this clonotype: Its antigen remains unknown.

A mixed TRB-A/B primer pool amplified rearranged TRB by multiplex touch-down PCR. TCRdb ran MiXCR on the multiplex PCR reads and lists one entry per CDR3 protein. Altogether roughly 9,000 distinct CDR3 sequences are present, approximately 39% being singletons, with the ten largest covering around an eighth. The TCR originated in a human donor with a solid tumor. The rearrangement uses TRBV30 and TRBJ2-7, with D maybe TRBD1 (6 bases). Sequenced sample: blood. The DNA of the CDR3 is TGTGCCTGGAGTGTTTCGGGACACGAGCCTTACGAGCAGTACTTC. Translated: CAWSVSGHEPYEQYF.